The 13 T cell receptor beta chains reported below all come from one sample, sequenced in a study of memory CD8 T cells in hepatitis C reinfection (dated 2017 in TCRdb). Read against the paper, the sample's time point label means: peak reinfection, 3 to 8 weeks after reinfection detection. Sorted cells were sequenced directly ex vivo, with no in vitro expansion before TCR sequencing. Libraries were made using the immunoSEQ multiplex PCR assay. TCRdb's version of the immuneACCESS table is confined to in-frame rearrangements and falls short of the full clone set. An unresolved V gene accounts for under half of the shortfall where checked; the remainder is of unknown origin. Within this sample are fewer than 50,000 clones, with more than 75% of them counted one time only. The top ten constitute 1% to 1.5% of the sample. The sample consisted of naive CD8+ T cells sorted from blood. The intended sense of this specimen's cell subset or site label: total naive CD8+CD45RO- T cells. The receptors stem from a man aged 18 to 29 with hepatitis C virus infection.

This chain connects TRBV29-1 to TRBJ1-2; 10 bases align to TRBD1. Germline CDR1 is SQVTM and CDR2 is ANQGSEA. The length of the CDR3 is 15 residues. The J segment lost 2 bases and the V segment lost 3 bases, leaving 6 bases of the junction unmatched. The CDR3 DNA reads TGCAGCGTTGATTGGGGACAGGGGACCAACTATGGCTACACCTTC. Its protein product is CSVDWGQGTNYGYTF.

This rearrangement joins TRBV19 to TRBJ1-2, with D perhaps matching TRBD1 (6 bases). Germline loops: CDR1 LNHDA, CDR2 SQIVND (reference sequence). Deletions cut 6 bases from V and 5 bases from J, with 19 bases between. This CDR3 region has 15 residues. CDR3 in amino acids: CASRPRDTQDYGYTF. The CDR3 nucleotides read TGTGCCAGTAGGCCCCGGGACACACAGGATTATGGCTACACCTTC.

This clone was observed once. This chain links TRBV28 with TRBJ2-5, with 9 bases matching TRBD2. The V and J ends lost 9 bases and 1 base, in that order; junction bases with no gene match: 12. This CDR3 has 16 amino acids. Germline V gives CDR1 MDHEN, CDR2 SYDVKM. As DNA, the CDR3 is TGTGCCAGTTCTGAAGAGGTAGCGGGGGTCCAAGAGACCCAGTACTTC. Encoded protein: CASSEEVAGVQETQYF.

In DNA form, the CDR3 reads TGTGCCAGCAGTTGGACTAGCGGGACAGCCTACGAGCAGTACTTC. As protein: CASSWTSGTAYEQYF. The chain joins TRBV5-6 to TRBJ2-5; 12 bases agree with TRBD2. The J call could be wrong; TRBJ2-7 is a better fit for the DNA end. From germline, CDR1 is SGHDT and CDR2 YYEEEE. The CDR3 sequence is 15 residues long.

The chain carries TRBV27 and TRBJ2-7, with TRBD1 matching over 10 bases. In germline, CDR1 is MNHEY, CDR2 SMNVEV (reference sequence). Unmatched junction bases numbered 9, after V lost 5 bases and J lost 5 bases. This CDR3 contains 15 residues. The CDR3 nucleotides are TGTGCCAGCAGTCTACCGGGACAGGGGATCGACGAGCAGTACTTC. It is translated as CASSLPGQGIDEQYF.

The chain has TRBV5-1 and TRBJ1-2; D is uncertain. Germline CDR1 SGHRS, CDR2 YFSETQ. The CDR3 spans 15 residues. V shed 4 bases and J shed 3 bases, with 16 bases lying between them. As DNA, the CDR3 is TGCGCCAGCAGCCCCGGGAAGGGCAGAGACTATGGCTACACCTTC. It encodes CASSPGKGRDYGYTF.

This clone was picked up one time. The chain has TRBV6-6 and TRBJ2-5, with D possibly being TRBD1 (5 bases). CDR1 is MNHNY, CDR2 SVGAGI, per germline (reference sequence). V gave up 9 bases and J gave up 5 bases, with 22 bases separating them. The length of the CDR3 is 15 residues. CDR3: CASPPRQGGWETQYF. CDR3 sequence (DNA): TGTGCCAGTCCTCCTCGGCAGGGTGGATGGGAGACCCAGTACTTC.

The chain has TRBV4-3 and TRBJ2-3, with D maybe TRBD2 (7 bases). V was shortened by 0 bases and J by 5 bases, with 12 bases between the two germline ends. The CDR3 is 15 amino acids. The germline V gene encodes CDR1 LGHNA and CDR2 YSLEER. For the CDR3, the DNA is TGCGCCAGCAGCCAAGACGCGGGGGCGGGAGATACGCAGTATTTT. As protein: CASSQDAGAGDTQYF.

This chain connects TRBV19 to TRBJ1-5; D gene unclear. The germline gives CDR1 LNHDA, CDR2 SQIVND (reference sequence). The CDR3 length is 14 residues. V lost 1 base to trimming and J lost 4 bases, with 8 bases between them. CDR3 region: CASSIAAGNQPQHF. The CDR3 nucleotides are TGTGCCAGTAGTATAGCGGCAGGTAATCAGCCCCAGCATTTT.

The chain is built from TRBV11-2 and TRBJ2-1; a possible D gene is TRBD2 (5 bases). The CDR3 is 16 residues long. Germline CDR1 reads SGHAT; CDR2 reads FQNNGV. V gave up 1 base and J gave up 5 bases, with 15 bases separating them. CDR3 in amino acids: CASSLVWLAENNEQFF. In DNA form, the CDR3 reads TGTGCCAGCAGCTTAGTCTGGCTAGCCGAAAACAATGAGCAGTTCTTC.

The V and J genes are TRBV6-5 and TRBJ2-1; 9 positions agree with TRBD1. Germline V lookup: CDR1 MNHEY, CDR2 SVGAGI. The J segment lost 4 bases and the V segment lost 6 bases, leaving 4 bases of the junction unmatched. The CDR3 is 14 residues long. Here the CDR3 reads CASRRQGGYNEQFF. The CDR3, as DNA: TGTGCCAGCAGAAGACAGGGGGGTTACAATGAGCAGTTCTTC.

The chain combines TRBV7-9 with TRBJ2-5, with 8 bases fitting TRBD1. The DNA end is more similar to TRBJ2-7, so the J call may be wrong. CDR1 and CDR2 (germline): SEHNR, FQNEAQ (reference sequence). The CDR3 is 15 residues long. CDR3 region: CASSQGASLTYEQYF. The CDR3 nucleotides are TGTGCCAGCAGCCAGGGGGCTAGTCTTACCTACGAGCAGTACTTC.

This chain connects TRBV23-1 to TRBJ2-2; the match to TRBD1 covers 10 bases. TRBV23-1 is filed as an ORF, its function uncertain. The CDR3 extends over 17 amino acids. With V trimmed by 0 bases and J by 7 bases, 8 bases remained unmatched. The CDR3, as DNA: TGCGCCAGCAGTCAATCGGGACAGGGGTTTAGTGGCGGGGAGCTGTTTTTT. This translates into CASSQSGQGFSGGELFF.